This T cell receptor beta chain was found in a study of human T cells and chemical hapten exposure. The time point: healthy volunteer bleed at 6 weeks. Sequencing started from total RNA isolated from unfractionated whole blood. There are a few counts of this clonotype. Its antigen is still unknown. Findings and limits, study-wide: TCRs above 1 in 1000 frequency did not change with DPC sensitization.

Individual cDNA molecules in this library carried unique molecular identifiers. Study processing details: The number of TCRs in each sample had a median of about 100,000 and spanned roughly 23,224 to 750,000. TCRdb itself ran the RACE reads through MiXCR, one entry per CDR3 protein. Clone size and V and J calls follow TCRdb, not the original study. The sample holds 50,000 to 70,000 distinct CDR3 sequences, approximately 6.1% seen once. CDR1 SNHLY and CDR2 FYNNEI come from the germline V gene. V was cut by 6 bases and J by 7 bases, with 18 bases left in between. This CDR3 has 15 amino acids. Sequenced sample: whole blood. The TCR sequence derives from a female donor in good health. Some clones in this sample may be carry-over from other donors' samples. This chain connects TRBV2 to TRBJ2-2, with D perhaps matching TRBD2 (6 bases). The CDR3 sequence is CASSYSGRGVGELFF. The CDR3 DNA is TGTGCCAGCAGCTATTCAGGGCGGGGAGTCGGGGAGCTGTTTTTT.